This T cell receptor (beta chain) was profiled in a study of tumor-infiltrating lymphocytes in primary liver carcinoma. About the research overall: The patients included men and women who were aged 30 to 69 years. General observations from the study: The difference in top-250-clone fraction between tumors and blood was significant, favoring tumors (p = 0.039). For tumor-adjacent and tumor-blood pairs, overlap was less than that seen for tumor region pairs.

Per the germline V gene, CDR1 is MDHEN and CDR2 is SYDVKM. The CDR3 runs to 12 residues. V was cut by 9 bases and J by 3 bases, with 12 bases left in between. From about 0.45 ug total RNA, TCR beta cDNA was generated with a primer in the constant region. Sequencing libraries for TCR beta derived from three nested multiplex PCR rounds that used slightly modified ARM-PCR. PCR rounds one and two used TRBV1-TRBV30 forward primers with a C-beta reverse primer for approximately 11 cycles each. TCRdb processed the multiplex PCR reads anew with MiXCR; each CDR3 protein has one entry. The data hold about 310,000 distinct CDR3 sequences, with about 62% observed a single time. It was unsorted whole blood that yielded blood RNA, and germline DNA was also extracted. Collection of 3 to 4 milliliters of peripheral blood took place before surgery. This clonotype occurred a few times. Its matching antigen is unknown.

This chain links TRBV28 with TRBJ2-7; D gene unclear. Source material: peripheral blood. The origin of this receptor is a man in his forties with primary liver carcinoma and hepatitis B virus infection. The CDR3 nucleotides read TGTGCCAGTAATCGAGACATCTACGAGCAGTACTTC. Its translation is CASNRDIYEQYF.